One sample yielded the 9 T cell receptor beta chains listed below, sequenced in a study of control samples from healthy donors and cancer patients. This table comes from immunoSEQ multiplex PCR, and its TCRdb copy is limited to in-frame clones, with some not included. The sample lists about 63,000 clones, 75% to 85% occurring once. Sequenced sample: blood. The source of these receptors is a man aged 40-49 years in good health.

The chain has TRBV6-2 or TRBV6-3 and TRBJ1-5; TRBD1 might be the D (5 bases). The germline gives CDR1 MNHEY, CDR2 SVGEGT. V was cut by 3 bases and J by 2 bases, with 8 bases left in between. This CDR3 has 14 residues. For the CDR3, the DNA is TGTGCCAGCAGTTATGTGGGGGGCAATCAGCCCCAGCATTTT. Its protein product is CASSYVGGNQPQHF.

This clone was seen a few times. The gene calls are TRBV4-1 and TRBJ1-2, with TRBD1 matching 10 bases. This CDR3 comprises 16 residues. CDR1 and CDR2 (germline): MGHRA, YSYEKL. V gave up 4 bases and J gave up 5 bases; unmatched junction bases: 10. The CDR3 sequence is CASSPETGQGSYGYTF. The CDR3 DNA reads TGCGCCAGCAGCCCGGAGACGGGACAGGGGAGTTATGGCTACACCTTC.

The chain carries TRBV4-3 and TRBJ1-2, with D perhaps TRBD1 (5 bases). Per germline, CDR1 LGHNA and CDR2 YSLEER. The CDR3 runs 15 residues. Trimming took 1 base from V and 0 from J, leaving 9 bases between them. The CDR3 reads CASSQAGLANYGYTF. The CDR3 DNA sequence: TGCGCCAGCAGCCAAGCGGGACTTGCTAACTATGGCTACACCTTC.

This clone was recorded once. The rearrangement uses TRBV4-1 and TRBJ1-4; D is uncertain. The CDR3 has 13 amino acids. Trimming removed 3 bases from V and 7 bases from J, with 9 bases in between. Germline V gene sequence: CDR1 MGHRA, CDR2 YSYEKL. CDR3 sequence reads: CASSHYSGEKLFF. The DNA for the CDR3 is TGCGCCAGCAGCCATTATTCGGGTGAAAAACTGTTTTTT.

With respect to this clone: Other nucleotide sequences from this sample produce the same CDR3. This rearrangement joins TRBV7-9 to TRBJ1-2; D gene ambiguous. The CDR3 has 12 residues. Germline-derived CDR1 and CDR2 are SEHNR and FQNEAQ (reference sequence). Trimming removed 0 bases at V and 6 bases at J, with 5 bases between. The CDR3 DNA reads as TGTGCCAGCAGCTTAGCCGGGAATGGCTACACCTTC. Its translation is CASSLAGNGYTF.

This chain uses TRBV15 with TRBJ1-1; 12 positions agree with TRBD1. Per germline, CDR1 LNHNV and CDR2 YYDKDF (reference sequence). This CDR3 region has 16 residues. The ends lost 5 bases at V and 4 bases at J; junction bases unmatched: 8. This chain's CDR3 is CATSPGDRGLPTEAFF. The CDR3, as DNA: TGTGCCACCAGCCCGGGGGACAGGGGGCTTCCCACTGAAGCTTTCTTT. The full variable domain, in which reference TRBV15 and TRBJ1-1 provide the parts outside the CDR3, is DAMVIQNPRYQVTQFGKPVTLSCSQTLNHNVMYWYQQKSSQAPKLLFHYYDKDFNNEADTPDNFQSRRPNTSFCFLDIRSPGLGDTAMYLCATSPGDRGLPTEAFFGQGTRLTVV.

CDR3 coding DNA: TGTGCCTGGAGTTCGACCCAAGGCGGCTACACCTTC. Protein sequence: CAWSSTQGGYTF. The chain links TRBV30 to TRBJ1-2; D unresolved. The germline V and J ends were trimmed by 2 bases and 8 bases, with 12 bases remaining between them. Germline lookup yields CDR1 GTSNPN and CDR2 SVGIG (reference sequence). The CDR3 is made up of 12 amino acids.

The chain uses TRBV5-6 and TRBJ2-5; D is unclear. The CDR3 has 13 residues. V shed 2 bases and J shed 2 bases, with 7 bases lying between them. CDR1 and CDR2 from the germline V gene are SGHDT and YYEEEE. CDR3 sequence (DNA): TGTGCCAGCAGCTTTGCGGTACAAGAGACCCAGTACTTC. Encoded protein: CASSFAVQETQYF.

The chain combines TRBV3-1 (or the pseudogene TRBV3-2) with TRBJ2-2, with unresolved D. The CDR3 length is 17 residues. Germline-derived CDR1 and CDR2 are LGHDT and YNNKEL (reference sequence). Deletions cut 1 base from V and 4 bases from J, with 16 bases between. The CDR3 nucleotides read TGTGCCAGCAGCCAAGTTTTAGGTAGGGCATCCACCGGGGAGCTGTTTTTT. It yields the protein CASSQVLGRASTGELFF.